This TCR beta chain was retrieved from a study of T cells in Graves' hyperthyroidism and ophthalmopathy. With respect to this clonotype: Antigen specificity is unknown.

Study-wide results and caveats: Blood also carried most thyroid clonotypes expanded above 0.001. Model predictions of ophthalmopathy came a median around 6.5 months before onset.

Diagnoses used clinical symptoms, serum thyroxine and TRAb, thyroid ultrasound and orbital computed tomography. V lost 1 base to trimming and J lost 5 bases; unmatched junction nucleotides: 8. Germline lookup yields CDR1 SGHRS and CDR2 YFSETQ. This CDR3 comprises 16 residues. RNA transcripts yielded amplified TCR beta CDR3 regions. The TCR CDR3 was amplified in a first-round RT-PCR using the HTBI primer set. TCRdb independently ran MiXCR on the multiplex PCR reads; one entry per CDR3 protein. The table includes more than 300,000 distinct CDR3 sequences, 18% detected once. This rearrangement joins TRBV5-1 to TRBJ2-7; 11 bases line up with TRBD2. This receptor was identified in a man between 18 and 29 years old with Graves' ophthalmopathy. Sample: blood. The CDR3 spells CASSLLLAGVSHEQYF. The CDR3, as DNA: TGCGCCAGCAGCTTGTTACTAGCGGGAGTGTCTCACGAGCAGTACTTC.